One TCR beta chain is described in this entry. Its antigen remains unknown. Profiled with immunoSEQ multiplex PCR; TCRdb holds only in-frame clones, not every one. Of around 150,000 clones listed, about 89% were seen once; the top ten hold approximately 3%. The data were obtained in a study of cytomegalovirus exposure and HLA in healthy donors. The study, taken as a whole, reports: Subsequent analysis found a tendency for first-cohort TCR clusters to co-occur within the 120 or so validation repertoires. The authors confirmed in vitro that a few CMV-associated chains were specific for CMV antigens. Associated with cytomegalovirus, according to the listing, were 150 to 200 TCR beta chains.

The CDR3 is made up of 13 amino acids. Trimming took off 5 bases at V and 7 bases at J, with 14 bases between the two ends. Germline-derived CDR1 and CDR2 are SGHTA and FQGNSA. The material sequenced was PBMCs. The chain joins TRBV7-2 to TRBJ1-1; D might be TRBD1 (6 bases). The origin of this receptor is a woman between 18 and 29 years old in good health and CMV-seropositive. CDR3 DNA: TGTGCCAGCAGCGCAACAGGGTCAGATGAAGCTTTCTTT. Translating it yields CASSATGSDEAFF.